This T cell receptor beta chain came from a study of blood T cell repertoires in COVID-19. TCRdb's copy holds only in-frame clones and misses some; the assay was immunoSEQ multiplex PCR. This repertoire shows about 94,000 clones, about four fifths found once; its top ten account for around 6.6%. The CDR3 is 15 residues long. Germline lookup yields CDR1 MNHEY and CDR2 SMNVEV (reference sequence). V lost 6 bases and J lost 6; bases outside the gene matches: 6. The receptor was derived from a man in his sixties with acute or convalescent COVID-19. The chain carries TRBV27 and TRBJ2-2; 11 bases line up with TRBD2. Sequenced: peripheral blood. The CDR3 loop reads CASRVAGGPAGELFF. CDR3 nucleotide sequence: TGTGCCAGCAGGGTAGCGGGGGGGCCCGCCGGGGAGCTGTTTTTT.